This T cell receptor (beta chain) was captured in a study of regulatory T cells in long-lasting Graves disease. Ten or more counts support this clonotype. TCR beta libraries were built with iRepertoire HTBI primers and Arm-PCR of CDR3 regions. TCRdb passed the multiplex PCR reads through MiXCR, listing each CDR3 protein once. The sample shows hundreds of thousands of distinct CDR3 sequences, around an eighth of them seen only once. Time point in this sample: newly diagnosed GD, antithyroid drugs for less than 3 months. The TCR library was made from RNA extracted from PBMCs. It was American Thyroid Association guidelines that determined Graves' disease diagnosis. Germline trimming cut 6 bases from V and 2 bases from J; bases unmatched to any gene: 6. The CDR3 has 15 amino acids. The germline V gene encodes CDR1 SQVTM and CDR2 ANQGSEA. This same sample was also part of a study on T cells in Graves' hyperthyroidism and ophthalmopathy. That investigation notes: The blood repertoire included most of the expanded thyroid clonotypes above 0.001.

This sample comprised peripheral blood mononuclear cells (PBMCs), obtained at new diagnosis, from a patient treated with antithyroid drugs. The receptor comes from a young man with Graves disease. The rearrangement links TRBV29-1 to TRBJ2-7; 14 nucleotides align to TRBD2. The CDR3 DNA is TGCAGCGTACCGGGACTAGCGGGAGATCCCTACGAGCAGTACTTC. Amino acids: CSVPGLAGDPYEQYF.